What follows is one T cell receptor beta chain and its context. The antigen it recognizes is unknown. The input lacks base qualities; no much larger clone sits a single base away. This specimen belongs to a study of blood T cell repertoires in COVID-19 (dated by TCRdb to 2019 to 2021). About the full investigation: The collaborator samples originated in the United States, Italy and Spain and spanned the acute and convalescent phases of COVID-19. The prospective study material was composed of cDNA or gDNA derived from T cells, B-cell-depleted T cells, or PBMCs. The dataset comprised deeply sampled blood TCRbeta repertoires from subjects exposed to, actively infected with, or recovered from COVID-19. The repertoires were released in a freely available public database intended as a resource for research on the immune response to SARS-CoV-2. The samples were drawn from the first 160 participants of the ongoing ImmuneRACE study and from more than 1,000 subjects provided by 6 global collaborators. Sample metadata almost always included a de-identified subject ID, COVID-19 status, age in years and sex. Where available, HLA class I and class II types were obtained from metadata supplied by the sample provider rather than from assay-based typing. Findings and caveats that apply to the study as a whole: Clinical and demographic metadata were provided uncurated, with the amount varying by source and participant.

TCRbeta CDR3 regions were amplified from genomic DNA using the immunoSEQ Assay, a bias-controlled multiplex PCR. Turning to the authors' computational methods: Nucleated cell counts per sample were estimated from amplification of reference gene primers within the assay. To quantify the absolute abundance of each unique TCRbeta CDR3 rearrangement, sequence reads were collapsed and filtered. For each sample, productive Simpson clonality was calculated as the square root of Simpson's diversity index over productive rearrangements. The clones in this table, taken by TCRdb from immuneACCESS, are in-frame only. Not every clone is retained; where verified, under half of the shortfall comes from an unresolved V gene, and the cause of the rest is unknown. That table furnishes V, J and clone size, whereas the DNA furnished D and trimming. The sample records some 180,000 clones, 70% to 80% of which are singletons. The ten largest clones add up to around 7.9% of the sample.

The junction shows trimming of 2 bases on V and 0 bases on J, plus 11 bases between the germline ends. The CDR3 contains 15 residues, cysteine and phenylalanine counted. Here the CDR3 DNA is all that survives: 45 bases in frame from base 1. Via the germline V gene, CDR1 is SGDLS and CDR2 YYNGEE. Collaborating institutions collected whole blood in K2EDTA tubes following their own protocols. Collaborator samples were shipped for TCRbeta analysis as frozen whole blood, isolated PBMCs, or DNA extracted from either sample type. This chain joins TRBV9 to TRBJ1-2; perhaps TRBD1 is the D gene, with 6 bases matching. Material for sequencing was peripheral blood. The TCR sequence derives from a woman between 45 and 60 years old with active or convalescent COVID-19. The bases are TGTGCCAGCAGCGTTCTGGCAGGGGCTAACTATGGCTACACCTTC. Its amino acids are CASSVLAGANYGYTF.